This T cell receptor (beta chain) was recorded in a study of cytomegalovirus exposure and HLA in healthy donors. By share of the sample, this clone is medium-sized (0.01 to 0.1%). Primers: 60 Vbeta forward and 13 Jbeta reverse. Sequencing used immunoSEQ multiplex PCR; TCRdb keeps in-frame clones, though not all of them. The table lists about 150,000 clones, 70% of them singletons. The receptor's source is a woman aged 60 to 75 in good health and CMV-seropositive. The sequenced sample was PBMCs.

The chain's CDR3 is CASSMSRADTQYF. CDR3 DNA: TGTGCCAGTAGTATGAGCAGGGCAGATACGCAGTATTTT. This rearrangement joins TRBV19 to TRBJ2-3, with D possibly TRBD1 on 5 matching bases. This CDR3 has 13 residues. Trimming pared 3 bases from V and 4 bases from J, leaving 8 bases between. Germline V gene lookup returns CDR1 LNHDA and CDR2 SQIVND (reference sequence).